One and the same sample provided the 2 T cell receptor beta chains below, sequenced in a study of blood T cell repertoires in COVID-19 (dated by TCRdb to between 2020 and 2021). Libraries were constructed by the immunoSEQ multiplex PCR assay. What TCRdb holds here is the immuneACCESS table cut down to in-frame rearrangements. Part of the clones is not present; checked against another copy, under half of the missing clones reflect an unresolved V gene, and the others are unexplained. This sample lists around 400,000 clones; 70% to 90% were detected once. The ten biggest clones cover roughly a tenth of the sample. Sequencing was done on a sample of peripheral blood. These TCRs come from a woman between 25 and 40 years old with COVID-19, enrolled during active disease.

This chain uses TRBV11-2 with TRBJ2-5; 12 bases align to TRBD2. CDR3 length: 16 amino acids. V shed 1 base, J shed 5 bases, and the junction held 5 bases outside the gene matches. Per the germline V gene, CDR1 is SGHAT and CDR2 is FQNNGV. The CDR3, as DNA: TGTGCCAGCAGCTTAGGGGGGACTAGCGGGTGGGAGACCCAGTACTTC. Residues: CASSLGGTSGWETQYF.

V is TRBV18 and J is TRBJ2-1; no clear D gene. The CDR3 has 15 residues. Germline-derived CDR1 and CDR2 are KGHSH and LQKENI. Deletions cut 3 bases from V and 3 bases from J, with 12 bases between. In nucleotides, the CDR3 is TGTGCCAGCTCACCTCGGCCCGACTTCTACAATGAGCAGTTCTTC. Translated: CASSPRPDFYNEQFF.